This T cell receptor beta chain was sequenced in a study of T cell responses to AZD1222 COVID-19 vaccine. The length of the CDR3 is 16 residues. Germline CDR1 and CDR2: LGHDT and YNNKEL (reference sequence). The junction had 5 bases not matched to a gene; V was cut back by 3 bases and J by 1 base. The protocol was immunoSEQ multiplex PCR, while the TCRdb copy is restricted to in-frame clones and leaves out a portion. The sample has over 100,000 clones, roughly 87% seen once. Overall study results and limits: Seropositive AZD1222 recipients at baseline numbered only 6 or 7. Nearly half of the spike-specific TCRs reportedly recognize variant regions that carry no mutations. Repertoires in all cases were sampled only once the peak T cell response had passed.

This clone was picked up one time. Its antigen is as yet unknown. This TCR came from an adult who received the AZD1222 COVID-19 vaccine. The V and J genes are TRBV3-1 (or the pseudogene TRBV3-2) and TRBJ2-7; 11 bases are shared with TRBD2. The input for sequencing was peripheral blood, taken 28 days after the second AZD1222 dose. CDR3 amino acids: CASSHLAGGVSYEQYF. The DNA of the CDR3 is TGTGCCAGCAGCCATCTAGCGGGGGGCGTATCCTACGAGCAGTACTTC.